Listed here are 9 T cell receptor beta chains from one sample, sequenced in a study of T cell responses to AZD1222 COVID-19 vaccine. This table comes from immunoSEQ multiplex PCR, and its TCRdb copy is limited to in-frame clones, with some not included. The sample has under 150,000 clones; 93% are singletons. The specimen was peripheral blood, collected on day 0 of AZD1222 vaccination. Receptors were obtained from an adult in good health.

The chain combines TRBV10-2 with TRBJ1-1; TRBD1 agrees at 7 bases. CDR3 length: 17 amino acids. Looked up from germline, CDR1 is WSHSY and CDR2 is SAAADI. J gave up 0 bases and V 1 base, and 8 bases lay outside the gene matches. The DNA for the CDR3 is TGCGCCAGCAGTGAGTTAGGGACAGAGGGTTTGAACACTGAAGCTTTCTTT. It translates to CASSELGTEGLNTEAFF.

V is TRBV24-1 and J is TRBJ2-3; 10 nucleotides line up with TRBD1. J was trimmed by 1 base and V by 3 bases; bases with no gene match: 3. CDR1 is KGHDR, CDR2 SFDVKD, per germline. CDR3 size: 16 residues. The CDR3 nucleotides read TGTGCCACCAGTGATGCCGGACAGGGGGGCACAGATACGCAGTATTTT. Protein sequence: CATSDAGQGGTDTQYF.

The gene calls are TRBV18 and TRBJ1-2; 8 bases map to TRBD1. This CDR3 has 16 amino acids. The V segment lost 4 bases and the J segment 6 bases; nucleotides outside the gene matches: 13. Germline CDR1 and CDR2: KGHSH and LQKENI. CDR3 DNA sequence: TGTGCCAGCTCACTAAATTCAGGGGGCTTGGTTCATGGCTACACCTTC. Encoded protein: CASSLNSGGLVHGYTF.

This chain links TRBV19 with TRBJ1-1, with 8 bases identical to TRBD1. This CDR3 contains 14 residues. Germline V lookup: CDR1 LNHDA, CDR2 SQIVND (reference sequence). Germline trimming cut 7 bases from V and 4 bases from J; bases unmatched to any gene: 8. The CDR3 DNA reads TGTGCCAGTACCATGGACAGGGAGGGCACTGAAGCTTTCTTT. This sequence encodes CASTMDREGTEAFF. Looking up the rest from reference TRBV19 and TRBJ1-1 gives the full variable domain: DGGITQSPKYLFRKEGQNVTLSCEQNLNHDAMYWYRQDPGQGLRLIYYSQIVNDFQKGDIAEGYSVSREKKESFPLTVTSAQKNPTAFYLCASTMDREGTEAFFGQGTRLTVV.

The V and J genes are TRBV5-1 and TRBJ1-2; a possible D gene is TRBD1 (5 bases). Germline CDR1 SGHRS, CDR2 YFSETQ. V was trimmed by 0 bases and J by 5 bases, leaving 17 bases between them. This CDR3 has 16 amino acids. The CDR3 DNA sequence: TGCGCCAGCAGCTTGGCTTCGGCAGGGTTCGGGTATGGCTACACCTTC. Residues: CASSLASAGFGYGYTF.

The rearrangement joins TRBV7-9 to TRBJ1-1; D is unresolved. Germline assignment: CDR1 SEHNR and CDR2 FQNEAQ (reference sequence). V lost 1 base to trimming and J lost 0 bases, with 9 bases between them. The CDR3 is 15 amino acids. CDR3 in DNA: TGTGCCAGCAGCTTAGTAGAGATCTTGAACACTGAAGCTTTCTTT. Protein sequence: CASSLVEILNTEAFF.

The rearrangement joins TRBV2 to TRBJ1-2, with D unresolved. CDR1 and CDR2 (germline): SNHLY, FYNNEI. V lost 6 bases, J lost 7 bases, and 9 bases lay in between. The CDR3 extends over 11 amino acids. The CDR3 spells CASSEVGGYTF. In nucleotides, the CDR3 is TGTGCCAGCAGCGAGGTGGGTGGCTACACCTTC.

The rearrangement links TRBV4-1 to TRBJ1-5; 8 bases map to TRBD1. V shed 3 bases and J 7 bases; nucleotides not matched to a gene: 11. The CDR3 totals 16 residues. Germline loops: CDR1 MGHRA, CDR2 YSYEKL. The CDR3 reads CASSHAPTGDRQPQHF. The CDR3 DNA sequence: TGCGCCAGCAGCCACGCCCCGACAGGGGATCGGCAGCCCCAGCATTTT.

V usage is TRBV7-2 and J usage is TRBJ1-1; D gene unclear. Trimming left V 1 base short and J 1 base short, with 10 bases between. The V gene's germline CDR1 is SGHTA and CDR2 FQGNSA. CDR3 length: 15 amino acids. CDR3 sequence (DNA): TGTGCCAGCAGCTTAGTGGCGTATGGGAACACTGAAGCTTTCTTT. It translates to CASSLVAYGNTEAFF.